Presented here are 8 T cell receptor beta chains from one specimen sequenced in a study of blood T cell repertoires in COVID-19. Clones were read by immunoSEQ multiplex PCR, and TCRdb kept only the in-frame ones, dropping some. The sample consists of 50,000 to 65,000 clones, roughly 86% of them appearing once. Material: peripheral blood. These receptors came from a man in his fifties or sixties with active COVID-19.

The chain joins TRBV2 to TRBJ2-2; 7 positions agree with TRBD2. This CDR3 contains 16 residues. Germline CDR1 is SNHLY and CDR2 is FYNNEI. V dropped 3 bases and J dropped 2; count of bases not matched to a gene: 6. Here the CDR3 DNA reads TGTGCCAGCAGTGACCCTAGCGGCTCAAACACCGGGGAGCTGTTTTTT. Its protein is CASSDPSGSNTGELFF.

The chain's CDR3 is CASRWTEPLHF. DNA of the CDR3: TGTGCCAGCAGGTGGACAGAACCCCTCCACTTT. The chain has TRBV6-6 and TRBJ1-6; a possible D gene is TRBD1 (6 bases). The germline V gene encodes CDR1 MNHNY and CDR2 SVGAGI (reference sequence). The CDR3 extends over 11 amino acids. V gave up 6 bases and J gave up 12 bases, with 9 bases separating them.

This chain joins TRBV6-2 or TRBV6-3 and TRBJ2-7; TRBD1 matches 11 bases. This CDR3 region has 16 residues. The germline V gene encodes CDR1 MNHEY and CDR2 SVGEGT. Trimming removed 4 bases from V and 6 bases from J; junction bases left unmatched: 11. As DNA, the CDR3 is TGTGCCAGCAGTTCCCTACCCGGGACAGGGGGACCCGAGCAGTACTTC. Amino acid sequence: CASSSLPGTGGPEQYF.

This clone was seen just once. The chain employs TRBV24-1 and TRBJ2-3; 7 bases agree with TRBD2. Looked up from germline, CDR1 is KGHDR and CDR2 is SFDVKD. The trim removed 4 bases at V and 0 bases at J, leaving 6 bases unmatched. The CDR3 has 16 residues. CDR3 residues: CATSECRRGSTDTQYF. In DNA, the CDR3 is TGTGCCACCAGTGAGTGTCGGCGGGGGAGCACAGATACGCAGTATTTT.

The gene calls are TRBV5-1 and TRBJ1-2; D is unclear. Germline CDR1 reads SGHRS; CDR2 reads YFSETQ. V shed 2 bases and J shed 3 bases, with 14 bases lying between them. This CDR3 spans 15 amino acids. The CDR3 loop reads CASSLTREGHYGYTF. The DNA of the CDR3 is TGCGCCAGCAGCTTAACGCGAGAGGGCCACTATGGCTACACCTTC. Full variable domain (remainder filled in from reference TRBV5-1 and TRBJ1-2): KAGVTQTPRYLIKTRGQQVTLSCSPISGHRSVSWYQQTPGQGLQFLFEYFSETQRNKGNFPGRFSGRQFSNSRSEMNVSTLELGDSALYLCASSLTREGHYGYTFGSGTRLTVV.

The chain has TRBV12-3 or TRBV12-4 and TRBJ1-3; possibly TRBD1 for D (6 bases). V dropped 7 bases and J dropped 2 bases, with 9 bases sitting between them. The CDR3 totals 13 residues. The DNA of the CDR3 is TGTGCCAGCATCGCAGGGGCTGGAAACACCATATATTTT. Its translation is CASIAGAGNTIYF.

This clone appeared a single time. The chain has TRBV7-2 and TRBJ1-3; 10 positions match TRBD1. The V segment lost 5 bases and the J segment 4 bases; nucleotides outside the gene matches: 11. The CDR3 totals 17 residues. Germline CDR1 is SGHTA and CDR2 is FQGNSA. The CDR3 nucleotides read TGTGCCAGCAGCCGTAGGGGACAGGGGTTGTGGGGAAACACCATATATTTT. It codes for CASSRRGQGLWGNTIYF.

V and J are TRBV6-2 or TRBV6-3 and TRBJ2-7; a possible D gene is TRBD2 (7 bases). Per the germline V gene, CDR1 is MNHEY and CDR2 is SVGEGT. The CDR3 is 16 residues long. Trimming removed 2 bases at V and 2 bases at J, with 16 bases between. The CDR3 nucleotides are TGTGCCAGCAGTTACAAGGGGGGGATTCCGACCTACGAGCAGTACTTC. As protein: CASSYKGGIPTYEQYF.